This T cell receptor (beta chain) was captured in a study of T cell responses to AZD1222 COVID-19 vaccine (dated by TCRdb to the early 2020s). Looking at the study overall: A total of over 230 trial participants underwent TCR sequencing, of whom 207 had received two doses of AZD1222 and about 26 had received two doses of the MenACWY control vaccine. Enrollment into the trials was organized by age into subgroups of 18-55, 56-69 and 70-plus years, and those subgroups contained roughly 150, 30 and 60 TCR-sequenced participants, respectively.

Worth noting for this clone: There is no known antigen for this receptor. Qualities for individual bases were not recorded, and no much larger clone is one base off.

The CDR3 regions of human TCRbeta chains were subjected to immunosequencing. The study's own analysis went as follows. TCRs in the repertoires were compared against a reference library of SARS-CoV-2-specific TCRs that had been generated with the MIRA antigen-specificity platform. Breadth was defined as the fraction of unique TCRs that were SARS-CoV-2-associated, and depth was defined as the fraction of total T cells that were SARS-CoV-2-associated. Using the MIRA data, each spike-specific TCR was assigned both to the spike region to which the TCR was reactive and to a CD4 or CD8 class. Log10-transformed breadth and depth values were compared by one-way ANOVA with Sidak's multiple comparisons tests. This immuneACCESS table, as held by TCRdb, lists in-frame sequences with V and J called but not all clones. Of the missing ones, under half trace to an unresolved V gene in checked studies; the others have no known cause. V and J calls and clone size are given by that table; D and trimming were obtained from the DNA. Present in this sample are 140,000 to 150,000 clones, about 90% of which were seen just once. The ten largest clones add up to more than 3% of the sample.

The CDR3 runs 11 residues from the cysteine to the phenylalanine. CDR3 DNA only is kept here, 33 bases in frame from base 1. CDR1 and CDR2 were assigned from the germline V gene (reference sequence) as DFQATT and SNEGSKA. V lost 8 bases and J lost 8 bases; the stretch between them is 15 bases long. According to the study, the label for this sample's time point signals: about 28 days (+/-7) after the second vaccine dose. Because spike-specific TCR depth and breadth did not differ between the two schedules, AZD1222 recipients who got a second dose at roughly 4 weeks were pooled with those who got a second dose at roughly 12 weeks. Vaccinee samples came from UK trials COV001 and COV002, including a single-blind randomized controlled phase 2/3 trial of AZD1222 (ChAdOx1 nCoV-19) in healthy adults. Trial participant PBMC samples were collected at day 0 and day 28 after the second dose for TCRbeta chain sequencing.

Summary of the overall study and its limitations: Participants were mostly white British, with more females than males. The authors suggested clonal diversity may have been underestimated. Conclusions about previously exposed vaccinees are limited, since just five or six AZD1222 recipients were seropositive for SARS-CoV-2 at baseline. Spike-specific TCR breadth and depth rose significantly after two AZD1222 doses compared with day 0 and with MenACWY recipients. Vaccine-associated CD4 TCRs spanned the whole spike protein, with dominant responses in regions 160-218 and 743-854. Nearly half of unique spike-specific TCRs reportedly recognized epitopes outside regions mutated in the B.1.351 and B.1.1.7 variants. No day 14 peak-response samples were available, so repertoires were characterized only after the peak T cell response. In the small 56-69-year group, the increase in depth fell short of significance, most likely because of low power.

The sequencing here drew on peripheral blood, taken 28 days after the second AZD1222 dose. The receptor comes from an adult who received the AZD1222 COVID-19 vaccine. The V and J segments used are TRBV20-1 and TRBJ1-2, and perhaps TRBD1 as D gene, on 6 matching bases. For the CDR3, the sequence is CSSKEGGGYTF. The nucleotide sequence reads TGCAGTTCGAAAGAGGGGGGCGGCTACACCTTC.